Presented here are 32 T cell receptor beta chains from one specimen sequenced in a study of cytomegalovirus exposure and HLA in healthy donors (dated by TCRdb to 2016 to 2017). Preparation of the library involved the immunoSEQ multiplex PCR assay. For the multiplex PCR, a mixture combining 60 forward primers for TCR Vbeta segments and 13 reverse primers for TCR Jbeta segments was used. What TCRdb holds here is the immuneACCESS table cut down to in-frame rearrangements. Part of the clones is not present; checked against another copy, under half of the missing clones reflect an unresolved V gene, and the others are unexplained. This sample is represented by around 160,000 clones; around four fifths of them were singletons. The ten largest clones take up over 8% of the sample. The sequenced material came from PBMCs. The receptors were gathered from a man younger than 35 in good health and CMV-seropositive.

The chain has TRBV18 and TRBJ1-5; no clear D. The V end lost 6 bases, the J end lost 0 bases, and 6 bases lay between the germline ends. CDR1 is KGHSH and CDR2 is LQKENI in the germline V gene. The CDR3 has 13 residues. The CDR3 coding sequence is TGTGCCAGCTCGCCATATAGCAATCAGCCCCAGCATTTT. This encodes CASSPYSNQPQHF.

The chain recombines TRBV28 with TRBJ2-7, with 10 bases matching TRBD1. The V gene end was trimmed by 5 bases and the J gene end by 4 bases; junction bases not matched to a gene: 8. This CDR3 comprises 15 residues. Germline CDR1 MDHEN, CDR2 SYDVKM. DNA for the CDR3: TGTGCCAGCAGTGCAATGAGACAGGGGGCTTACGAGCAGTACTTC. Its translation is CASSAMRQGAYEQYF.

The chain combines TRBV7-9 with TRBJ2-3; TRBD2 matches 11 bases. Unmatched junction bases numbered 1, after V lost 1 base and J lost 4 bases. This CDR3 spans 15 amino acids. The germline CDR1 and CDR2 sequences are SEHNR and FQNEAQ (reference sequence). In DNA, the CDR3 is TGTGCCAGCAGCTTAGTTAGCGGGAGGGCAGATACGCAGTATTTT. Encoded protein: CASSLVSGRADTQYF.

The V and J genes are TRBV28 and TRBJ2-1; D is possibly TRBD2 (5 bases). Germline CDR1 MDHEN, CDR2 SYDVKM. V was shortened by 11 bases and J by 2 bases, with 13 bases between the two germline ends. This CDR3 has 13 amino acids. The CDR3 sequence: CALSDGTYNEQFF. The DNA for the CDR3 is TGTGCCTTAAGCGACGGGACCTACAATGAGCAGTTCTTC.

The J gene is TRBJ1-2, the V gene TRBV7-6; 9 bases are a match to TRBD1. The J segment lost 8 bases and the V segment lost 0 bases, leaving 16 bases of the junction unmatched. The germline V gene has CDR1 SGHVS and CDR2 FNYEAQ. CDR3 length: 18 amino acids. This CDR3 reads CASSLAPGQGPTSEGYTF. The CDR3, as DNA: TGTGCCAGCAGCTTAGCGCCGGGACAGGGACCTACTTCGGAGGGCTACACCTTC. Full variable domain (rest looked up from reference TRBV7-6 and TRBJ1-2): GAGVSQSPRYKVTKRGQDVALRCDPISGHVSLYWYRQALGQGPEFLTYFNYEAQQDKSGLPNDRFSAERPEGSISTLTIQRTEQRDSAMYRCASSLAPGQGPTSEGYTFGSGTRLTVV.

This clone was counted a few times. The chain carries TRBV7-2 and TRBJ1-2; D call uncertain. Germline V gives CDR1 SGHTA, CDR2 FQGNSA. The CDR3 totals 13 residues. Between the trimmed V and J ends, which lost 1 base and 3 bases, there was a span of 6 bases. CDR3 region: CASSLGADYGYTF. The CDR3 DNA sequence: TGTGCCAGCAGCTTAGGGGCAGACTATGGCTACACCTTC.

The V and J genes are TRBV18 and TRBJ2-3; TRBD1 matches at 7 bases. Losses at the gene ends were 4 bases for V and 0 bases for J; bases not matched to a gene: 13. This CDR3 is built from 18 residues. Germline V CDR1 and CDR2: KGHSH, LQKENI. CDR3 in DNA: TGTGCCAGCTCACAAAACCAACAGGGGACGCTTAGCACAGATACGCAGTATTTT. It is translated as CASSQNQQGTLSTDTQYF.

CDR3 region: CASSAGTMVTQYF. The DNA for the CDR3 is TGTGCCAGCAGCGCGGGGACAATGGTTACGCAGTATTTT. This sequence joins TRBV9 and TRBJ2-3, with D tentatively TRBD1 (6 bases). Germline loops: CDR1 SGDLS, CDR2 YYNGEE. This CDR3 comprises 13 residues. V lost 3 bases to trimming and J lost 8 bases, with 13 bases between them.

This chain joins TRBV7-3 and TRBJ2-2, with D possibly being TRBD1 (5 bases). The CDR3 has 15 residues. V was cut by 5 bases and J by 6 bases, with 16 bases left in between. Per germline, CDR1 SGHTA and CDR2 FQGTGA. The CDR3 nucleotides are TGTGCCAGCAGCCCAACAACAGGTGCGGCCGGGGAGCTGTTTTTT. It translates to CASSPTTGAAGELFF. The variable domain in full, with the rest retrieved from reference TRBV7-3 and TRBJ2-2, is GAGVSQTPSNKVTEKGKYVELRCDPISGHTALYWYRQSLGQGPEFLIYFQGTGAADDSGLPNDRFFAVRPEGSVSTLKIQRTERGDSAVYLCASSPTTGAAGELFFGEGSRLTVL.

The chain combines TRBV6-1 with TRBJ2-1, with 11 bases aligning to TRBD2. The CDR3 has 13 residues. J gave up 6 bases and V 6 bases, and 1 base lay outside the gene matches. Looked up from germline, CDR1 is MNHNS and CDR2 is SASEGT. This CDR3 is CASRLAGGNEQFF. Written as DNA, the CDR3 is TGTGCCAGCAGGCTAGCGGGAGGCAATGAGCAGTTCTTC.

The chain has TRBV11-2 and TRBJ2-7, with 9 bases fitting TRBD2. V lost 5 bases, J lost 7 bases, and 6 bases stayed unmatched. The CDR3 length is 13 residues. Germline CDR1 is SGHAT and CDR2 is FQNNGV. The CDR3 DNA follows: TGTGCCAGCAGCCCTTGGACTAGCGCTGAGCAGTACTTC. This codes for CASSPWTSAEQYF.

The V and J genes are TRBV7-2 and TRBJ2-1; 7 bases are shared with TRBD2. Germline trimming cut 5 bases from V and 6 bases from J; bases unmatched to any gene: 10. Per the germline V gene, CDR1 is SGHTA and CDR2 is FQGNSA. The CDR3 contains 15 residues. The chain's CDR3 is CASSLNSGGGNEQFF. The CDR3 coding sequence is TGTGCCAGCAGCCTTAATAGTGGGGGGGGCAATGAGCAGTTCTTC.

This clone was counted a few times. This rearrangement joins TRBV15 to TRBJ1-4, with D perhaps TRBD1 (5 bases). V gave up 2 bases and J gave up 8 bases, with 12 bases separating them. The CDR3 runs to 14 residues. Germline-derived CDR1 and CDR2 are LNHNV and YYDKDF (reference sequence). The CDR3 DNA reads as TGTGCCACCAGCAGACGGGGGGTCGGGGAAAAACTGTTTTTT. Protein product: CATSRRGVGEKLFF.

The rearrangement joins TRBV27 to TRBJ2-7; 12 bases are shared with TRBD2. The V gene's germline CDR1 is MNHEY and CDR2 SMNVEV (reference sequence). The CDR3 contains 13 residues. J was trimmed by 3 bases and V by 8 bases; bases with no gene match: 2. The CDR3 DNA sequence: TGTGCCAGCGGACTAGCGGGATACTACGAGCAGTACTTC. Protein: CASGLAGYYEQYF.

There are a few counts of this clone. The chain joins TRBV6-6 to TRBJ1-1; 10 nucleotides agree with TRBD1. The CDR3 extends over 15 amino acids. V trimming: 0 bases; J trimming: 4 bases; junction bases outside the gene matches: 2. Germline assignment: CDR1 MNHNY and CDR2 SVGAGI (reference sequence). CDR3 sequence: CASSYSGQGVTEAFF. The CDR3 bases are TGTGCCAGCAGTTACTCAGGACAGGGGGTCACTGAAGCTTTCTTT.

The table lists this clone with a few counts. The V gene is TRBV4-3, the J gene TRBJ2-7; tentatively, D is TRBD1 (6 bases). V lost 1 base and J 4 bases, leaving 14 bases between the germline ends. Germline V CDR1 and CDR2: LGHNA, YSLEER. The CDR3 spans 15 residues. In nucleotides, the CDR3 is TGCGCCAGCAGCCAAGCCACAGGGAAGGCTTACGAGCAGTACTTC. Its translation: CASSQATGKAYEQYF.

The genes are TRBV13 and TRBJ2-1; D is undetermined. With 6 bases removed from V and 4 bases from J, the gap between germline ends came to 10 bases. There are 13 residues in the CDR3. The germline gives CDR1 PRHDT, CDR2 FYEKMQ (reference sequence). DNA of the CDR3: TGTGCCAGCAGTTACGACATTTACAATGAGCAGTTCTTC. Its protein product is CASSYDIYNEQFF.

Only a few counts were recorded for this clone. V usage is TRBV11-2 and J usage is TRBJ2-7; D is undetermined. CDR1 and CDR2 from the germline V gene are SGHAT and FQNNGV. CDR3 length: 15 residues. With 2 bases removed from V and 0 bases from J, the gap between germline ends came to 11 bases. The CDR3 loop is CASSLFRQDSYEQYF. For the CDR3, the DNA is TGTGCCAGCAGCTTATTTCGGCAGGACTCCTACGAGCAGTACTTC.

This sequence joins TRBV19 and TRBJ1-2; no clear D. Germline-derived CDR1 and CDR2 are LNHDA and SQIVND (reference sequence). Trimming removed 3 bases at V and 0 bases at J, with 14 bases between. The CDR3 loop spans 16 amino acids. Here the CDR3 DNA reads TGTGCCAGTAGTATTACGAGGCAGATTGCTAACTATGGCTACACCTTC. Its translation is CASSITRQIANYGYTF.

This clone was detected only a few times. The chain couples TRBV11-3 to TRBJ1-1; 7 nucleotides match TRBD1. The germline V gene has CDR1 SGHNT and CDR2 YENEEA. J was trimmed by 10 bases and V by 6 bases; bases with no gene match: 8. This CDR3 region has 12 residues. The CDR3 here is CASSARGRRAFF. CDR3 sequence (DNA): TGTGCCAGCAGTGCAAGGGGGCGACGAGCTTTCTTT.

The J gene is TRBJ1-1, the V gene TRBV28; D remains ambiguous. The CDR3 is made up of 14 amino acids. CDR1 is MDHEN and CDR2 is SYDVKM in the germline V gene. Deletions cut 7 bases from V and 3 bases from J, with 15 bases between. DNA of the CDR3: TGTGCCAGCACACTTGCCCTGGTGGACACTGAAGCTTTCTTT. It encodes CASTLALVDTEAFF.

The V call is TRBV27, the J call TRBJ2-7; 8 nucleotides match TRBD2. Germline trimming cut 3 bases from V and 2 bases from J; bases unmatched to any gene: 3. Germline CDR1 is MNHEY and CDR2 is SMNVEV (reference sequence). This CDR3 contains 14 residues. The DNA of the CDR3 is TGTGCCAGCAGTTTTAGTAGCGGGACCTACGAGCAGTACTTC. It is translated as CASSFSSGTYEQYF.

This clone was seen more than once but under ten times. Distinct nucleotide sequences in the sample also encode this CDR3. J is TRBJ2-5 and V is TRBV28; D gene uncertain. Per germline, CDR1 MDHEN and CDR2 SYDVKM. Trimming took off 5 bases at V and 3 bases at J, with 7 bases between the two ends. The CDR3 is 12 residues long. The CDR3 nucleotides are TGTGCCAGCAGTGCAGGAAAAGAGACCCAGTACTTC. It translates to CASSAGKETQYF. Drawing the rest from reference TRBV28 and TRBJ2-5, the complete variable domain is DVKVTQSSRYLVKRTGEKVFLECVQDMDHENMFWYRQDPGLGLRLIYFSYDVKMKEKGDIPEGYSVSREKKERFSLILESASTNQTSMYLCASSAGKETQYFGPGTRLLVL.

Worth noting for this clone: The same CDR3 can be traced to other DNA sequences in this sample. The chain uses TRBV6-1 and TRBJ1-2; TRBD1 is a possible D gene (5 bases). Trimming took 2 bases from V and 4 from J, leaving 5 bases between them. Germline CDR1 is MNHNS and CDR2 is SASEGT. The CDR3 is 12 amino acids. CDR3 protein: CASSEQGYGYTF. The CDR3 region has the DNA TGTGCCAGCAGTGAACAGGGCTATGGCTACACCTTC.

The rearrangement links TRBV27 to TRBJ2-5, with D perhaps TRBD1 (6 bases). The V and J ends lost 5 bases and 4 bases respectively, with 11 bases between them. The CDR3 has 13 residues. CDR1 and CDR2 from the germline V gene are MNHEY and SMNVEV (reference sequence). This CDR3 reads CASSTGYGETQYF. In DNA, the CDR3 is TGTGCCAGCAGTACAGGGTACGGAGAGACCCAGTACTTC.

J is TRBJ1-3 and V is TRBV13; 8 bases line up with TRBD1. This CDR3 contains 13 residues. Germline CDR1 is PRHDT and CDR2 is FYEKMQ (reference sequence). Trimming removed 4 bases from V and 4 bases from J; junction bases left unmatched: 0. The CDR3 loop reads CASSWDRGNTIYF. CDR3 in DNA: TGTGCCAGCAGCTGGGACAGGGGAAACACCATATATTTT.

This rearrangement joins TRBV27 to TRBJ2-1; tentatively, D is TRBD2 (6 bases). CDR1 is MNHEY, CDR2 SMNVEV, per germline (reference sequence). Trimming took 8 bases from V and 3 from J, leaving 14 bases between them. The CDR3 is 14 residues long. Here the CDR3 reads CASGGVGNYNEQFF. The CDR3 nucleotides are TGTGCCAGCGGCGGGGTGGGCAACTACAATGAGCAGTTCTTC.

The V gene is TRBV16, the J gene TRBJ2-2; maybe TRBD2 (5 bases). V lost 4 bases and J 5 bases, leaving 5 bases between the germline ends. Germline CDR1 KGHSY, CDR2 FQNENV. The length of the CDR3 is 12 residues. CDR3 in amino acids: CASSRGTGELFF. CDR3 bases: TGTGCCAGCAGCCGAGGGACCGGGGAGCTGTTTTTT.

The V and J genes are TRBV4-2 and TRBJ2-7; 9 positions agree with TRBD1. With V trimmed by 1 base and J by 6 bases, 10 bases remained unmatched. The V gene's germline CDR1 is LGHNA and CDR2 YNFKEQ. This CDR3 is built from 16 residues. CDR3 coding DNA: TGTGCCAGCAGCCAAGCTCAAGGACCGGGACAGGGCGAGCAGTACTTC. Amino acids: CASSQAQGPGQGEQYF.

The rearrangement joins TRBV4-3 to TRBJ2-4, with 11 bases that match TRBD2. The J segment lost 3 bases and the V segment lost 0 bases, leaving 16 bases of the junction unmatched. There are 21 residues in the CDR3. Looked up from germline, CDR1 is LGHNA and CDR2 is YSLEER. CDR3 loop: CASSQDRLAGGGGLGKNIQYF. CDR3 DNA: TGCGCCAGCAGCCAAGATCGTCTAGCGGGAGGAGGGGGGTTAGGCAAAAACATTCAGTACTTC.

This clone appeared once. This sequence joins TRBV4-1 and TRBJ1-1; the D gene is possibly TRBD1 (5 bases). Per the germline V gene, CDR1 is MGHRA and CDR2 is YSYEKL. Trimming removed 4 bases from V and 1 base from J, with 10 bases in between. The CDR3 totals 14 residues. This CDR3 reads CASSPGQPNTEAFF. The DNA of the CDR3 is TGCGCCAGCAGCCCCGGACAACCGAACACTGAAGCTTTCTTT.

V usage is TRBV20-1 and J usage is TRBJ1-2, with 11 bases identical to TRBD1. Germline V gives CDR1 DFQATT, CDR2 SNEGSKA (reference sequence). The CDR3 has 11 amino acids. This CDR3 is CSAGQGAGYTF. DNA of the CDR3: TGCAGCGCCGGACAGGGGGCCGGCTACACCTTC.